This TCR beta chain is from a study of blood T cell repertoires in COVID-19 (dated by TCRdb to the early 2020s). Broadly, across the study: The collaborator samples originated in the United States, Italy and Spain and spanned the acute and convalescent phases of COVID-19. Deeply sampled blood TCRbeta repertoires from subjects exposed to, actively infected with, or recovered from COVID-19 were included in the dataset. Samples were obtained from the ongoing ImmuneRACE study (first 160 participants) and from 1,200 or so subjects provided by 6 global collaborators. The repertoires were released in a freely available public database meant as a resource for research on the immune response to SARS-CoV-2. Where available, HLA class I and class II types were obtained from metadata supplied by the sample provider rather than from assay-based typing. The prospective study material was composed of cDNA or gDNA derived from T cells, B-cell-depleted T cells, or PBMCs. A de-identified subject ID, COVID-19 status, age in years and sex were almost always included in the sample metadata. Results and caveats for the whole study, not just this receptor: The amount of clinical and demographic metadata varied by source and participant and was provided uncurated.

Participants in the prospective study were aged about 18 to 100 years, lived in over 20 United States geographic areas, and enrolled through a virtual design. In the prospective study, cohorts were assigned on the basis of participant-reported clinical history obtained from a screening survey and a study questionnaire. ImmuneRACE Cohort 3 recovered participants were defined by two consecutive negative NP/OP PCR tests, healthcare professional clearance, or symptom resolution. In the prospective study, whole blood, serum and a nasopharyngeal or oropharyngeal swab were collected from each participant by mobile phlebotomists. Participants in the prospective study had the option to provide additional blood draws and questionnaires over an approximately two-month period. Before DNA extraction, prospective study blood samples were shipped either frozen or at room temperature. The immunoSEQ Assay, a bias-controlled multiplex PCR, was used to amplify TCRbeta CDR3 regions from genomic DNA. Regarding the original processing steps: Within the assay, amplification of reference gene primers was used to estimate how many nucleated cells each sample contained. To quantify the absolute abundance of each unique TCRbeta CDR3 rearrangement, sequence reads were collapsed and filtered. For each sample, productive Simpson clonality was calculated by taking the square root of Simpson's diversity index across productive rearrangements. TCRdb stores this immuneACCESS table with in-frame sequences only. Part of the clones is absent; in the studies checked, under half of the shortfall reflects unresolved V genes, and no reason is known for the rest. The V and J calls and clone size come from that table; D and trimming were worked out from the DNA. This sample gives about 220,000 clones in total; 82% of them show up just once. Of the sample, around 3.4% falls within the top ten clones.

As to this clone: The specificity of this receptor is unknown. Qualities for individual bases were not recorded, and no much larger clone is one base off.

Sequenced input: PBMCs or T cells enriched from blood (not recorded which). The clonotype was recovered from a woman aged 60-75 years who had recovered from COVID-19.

The CDR3 protein sequence reads: CASSQGPQGNSPLHF. The DNA is TGCGCCAGCAGCCAAGGGCCACAGGGTAATTCACCCCTCCACTTT. This chain is built from TRBV4-1 and TRBJ1-6; the D gene is perhaps TRBD1, on 6 matching bases. Taken from cysteine to phenylalanine, the CDR3 has 15 residues. Only the CDR3 part of the read is kept: 45 bases, read in frame from the first base. The germline V gene gives CDR1 as MGHRA and CDR2 as YSYEKL. Trimming at the junction amounts to 1 base on V and 6 bases on J, and the germline ends lie 10 bases apart.